The 13 T cell receptor beta chains in this list originate from one sample, sequenced in a study of OX40 agonist ivuxolimab in advanced cancers. Profiled with immunoSEQ multiplex PCR; TCRdb holds only in-frame clones, not every one. Altogether around 57,000 clones are present, less than 85% being singletons, with the ten largest covering around 0.52%. This specimen consisted of CD4+ or CD8+ T cells sorted from blood, obtained in a trial of the OX40 agonist ivuxolimab. Receptors originate from an adult with an advanced solid tumor such as melanoma, head and neck, liver or kidney cancer.

On this clone: The sample has other DNA sequences that encode this CDR3 too. The chain recombines TRBV5-4 with TRBJ2-5; D may correspond to TRBD1 or TRBD2 (5 bases each). Trimming took 2 bases from V and 5 from J, leaving 16 bases between them. The CDR3 runs to 15 residues. CDR1 is SGHNT and CDR2 is YYREEE in the germline V gene (reference sequence). The DNA of the CDR3 is TGTGCCAGCAGCTTCGGGACGGAGTCAGGGGAGACCCAGTACTTC. Translating gives CASSFGTESGETQYF.

The V call is TRBV9, the J call TRBJ2-1, with D perhaps matching TRBD1 (5 bases). Germline CDR1 reads SGDLS; CDR2 reads YYNGEE. V lost 0 bases to trimming and J lost 3 bases, with 10 bases between them. This CDR3 has 15 amino acids. This CDR3 is CASSVEGQDYNEQFF. CDR3 DNA sequence: TGTGCCAGCAGCGTAGAGGGGCAGGACTACAATGAGCAGTTCTTC.

The genes are TRBV2 and TRBJ1-6, with D perhaps matching TRBD1 (6 bases). The CDR3 covers 14 residues. Germline V gene sequence: CDR1 SNHLY, CDR2 FYNNEI. Trimming left V 7 bases short and J 7 bases short, with 14 bases between. The CDR3 DNA is TGTGCCAGCACCGTAACAGGGCAAAATTCACCCCTCCACTTT. It yields the protein CASTVTGQNSPLHF.

The V gene is TRBV5-1, the J gene TRBJ2-3, with D hard to call. CDR3 length: 15 residues. CDR1 SGHRS and CDR2 YFSETQ come from the germline V gene. V was pared by 1 base and J by 2 bases, with 11 bases between. CDR3 nucleotide sequence: TGCGCCAGCAGCTTGACCCCGGGCGCCACAGATACGCAGTATTTT. Translated, it gives CASSLTPGATDTQYF.

V gene TRBV7-2 combines with J gene TRBJ2-5; D is undetermined. V lost 1 base to trimming and J lost 2 bases, with 5 bases between them. This CDR3 region has 13 residues. Germline assignment: CDR1 SGHTA and CDR2 FQGNSA. The CDR3 coding sequence is TGTGCCAGCAGCTTAGGGGAACAAGAGACCCAGTACTTC. This encodes CASSLGEQETQYF.

The chain carries TRBV19 and TRBJ1-1; possible D gene TRBD1, 6 bases. The CDR3 sequence is 14 residues long. The V gene lost 8 bases and the J gene lost 2 bases, with 15 bases spanning the gap. CDR1 LNHDA and CDR2 SQIVND come from the germline V gene (reference sequence). CDR3 in DNA: TGTGCCAGTGACCCCGGGGGGCTAAACACTGAAGCTTTCTTT. This translates into CASDPGGLNTEAFF.

This rearrangement joins TRBV5-1 to TRBJ2-3, with D hard to call. V was pared by 0 bases and J by 3 bases, with 11 bases between. CDR3 length equals 15 residues. Germline loops: CDR1 SGHRS, CDR2 YFSETQ. The CDR3 DNA is TGCGCCAGCAGCTTGGACGGAAGCGATACAGATACGCAGTATTTT. It is translated as CASSLDGSDTDTQYF.

The gene calls are TRBV6-5 and TRBJ1-2, with no clear D. The CDR3 loop spans 13 amino acids. The germline V gene encodes CDR1 MNHEY and CDR2 SVGAGI. V was pared by 0 bases and J by 8 bases, with 10 bases between. CDR3 amino acids: CASSYSVEVGYTF. DNA of the CDR3: TGTGCCAGCAGTTACTCGGTAGAGGTCGGCTACACCTTC.

The rearrangement links TRBV5-4 to TRBJ1-2; possibly TRBD1 for D (5 bases). From germline, CDR1 is SGHNT and CDR2 YYREEE (reference sequence). V dropped 0 bases and J dropped 8 bases, with 17 bases sitting between them. This CDR3 has 15 amino acids. CDR3 region: CASSLAGLYYRGYTF. The CDR3 bases are TGTGCCAGCAGCTTGGCAGGGTTATACTATCGGGGCTACACCTTC.

This chain links TRBV5-4 with TRBJ2-3; either TRBD1 or TRBD2 may fit D (5 bases each). V was cut by 3 bases and J by 2 bases, with 16 bases left in between. The CDR3 has 16 residues. Per germline, CDR1 SGHNT and CDR2 YYREEE (reference sequence). The CDR3 bases are TGTGCCAGCAGCTCATCAGGGTCCCTAGCCACAGATACGCAGTATTTT. Protein sequence: CASSSSGSLATDTQYF.

The chain links TRBV25-1 to TRBJ2-7; possible D gene TRBD1, 5 bases. The germline V and J ends were trimmed by 7 bases and 6 bases, with 10 bases remaining between them. The germline gives CDR1 MGHDK, CDR2 SYGVNS. The CDR3 covers 11 residues. In DNA form, the CDR3 reads TGTGCCAGCAACGCAGGGCGCGAGCAGTACTTC. Its protein is CASNAGREQYF.

V and J are TRBV2 and TRBJ1-4; unclear D gene. The germline gives CDR1 SNHLY, CDR2 FYNNEI. The CDR3 is 13 amino acids. V was pared by 6 bases and J by 7 bases, with 12 bases between. The CDR3 DNA sequence: TGTGCCAGCAGACGCGACCTTAGTGAAAAACTGTTTTTT. Residues: CASRRDLSEKLFF.

The chain links TRBV19 to TRBJ1-2; 9 bases are a match to TRBD1. The CDR3 spans 15 residues. Germline loops: CDR1 LNHDA, CDR2 SQIVND (reference sequence). The J segment lost 5 bases and the V segment lost 1 base, leaving 5 bases of the junction unmatched. This chain's CDR3 is CASSIVTGGDYGYTF. CDR3 sequence (DNA): TGTGCCAGTAGTATAGTCACAGGGGGCGATTATGGCTACACCTTC.